This entry lists 5 T cell receptor beta chains sequenced from one sample in a study of patients and donors after allogeneic stem cell transplantation. TCRdb independently ran MiXCR on the RT-PCR reads; one entry per CDR3 protein. The repertoire holds approximately 25,000 distinct CDR3 sequences, approximately 28% seen once, with 40% to 55% in the top ten. Sequencing used blood, either unsorted or a sorted T cell fraction (not recorded which). The source of these receptors is a human donor who was either an allogeneic HSCT recipient or a stem cell or donor lymphocyte infusion donor (not recorded which). It is not recorded whose cells these are; they may come from a transplant donor.

This clonotype qualifies as medium-sized. The V gene is TRBV5-1, the J gene TRBJ2-5, with 8 bases matching TRBD2. The CDR3 totals 15 residues. The germline gives CDR1 SGHRS, CDR2 YFSETQ. After removal of 0 bases from V and 7 bases from J, the junction contained 8 bases not matched to a gene. CDR3 residues: CASSLDPGLAATQYF. The CDR3 DNA is TGCGCCAGCAGCTTGGATCCCGGACTAGCCGCGACCCAGTACTTC. The full variable domain, its missing parts supplied by reference TRBV5-1 and TRBJ2-5, is KAGVTQTPRYLIKTRGQQVTLSCSPISGHRSVSWYQQTPGQGLQFLFEYFSETQRNKGNFPGRFSGRQFSNSRSEMNVSTLELGDSALYLCASSLDPGLAATQYFGPGTRLLVL.

Sample share makes this clonotype medium-sized (0.01 to 0.1%). The rearrangement links TRBV12-3 or TRBV12-4 to TRBJ1-6; D possibly corresponds to TRBD1 (5 bases). V was cut by 8 bases and J by 7 bases, with 15 bases left in between. The CDR3 spans 14 residues. The CDR3, as DNA: TGTGCCAGCTGCCTTGGGGGGAACAATTCACCCCTCCACTTT. This encodes CASCLGGNNSPLHF.

This clonotype was recorded a few times. The V call is TRBV11-2, the J call TRBJ1-3, with D uncertain. Germline loops: CDR1 SGHAT, CDR2 FQNNGV. This CDR3 spans 14 amino acids. The ends were cut back, 1 base at V and 0 bases at J, with 4 bases in the middle. DNA of the CDR3: TGTGCCAGCAGCTTAGGGTCCTCTGGAAACACCATATATTTT. As protein: CASSLGSSGNTIYF.

This clonotype was observed a handful of times. This chain links TRBV20-1 with TRBJ2-1, with D unclear. V was pared by 7 bases and J by 0 bases, with 19 bases between. Germline CDR1 and CDR2: DFQATT and SNEGSKA (reference sequence). The CDR3 runs to 16 residues. The CDR3 spells CSGRLWADPSYNEQFF. The CDR3 DNA reads TGCAGTGGAAGGTTGTGGGCCGATCCCTCCTACAATGAGCAGTTCTTC.

About this clonotype itself: A much larger clone lies one base from this, so it may be a read error. The chain recombines TRBV7-9 with TRBJ1-3; D call uncertain. Per germline, CDR1 SEHNR and CDR2 FQNEAQ (reference sequence). This CDR3 region has 12 residues. The CDR3 protein is CANSLGRRTIYF. The CDR3 bases are TGTGCCAACAGCTTAGGACGGCGCACCATATATTTT.